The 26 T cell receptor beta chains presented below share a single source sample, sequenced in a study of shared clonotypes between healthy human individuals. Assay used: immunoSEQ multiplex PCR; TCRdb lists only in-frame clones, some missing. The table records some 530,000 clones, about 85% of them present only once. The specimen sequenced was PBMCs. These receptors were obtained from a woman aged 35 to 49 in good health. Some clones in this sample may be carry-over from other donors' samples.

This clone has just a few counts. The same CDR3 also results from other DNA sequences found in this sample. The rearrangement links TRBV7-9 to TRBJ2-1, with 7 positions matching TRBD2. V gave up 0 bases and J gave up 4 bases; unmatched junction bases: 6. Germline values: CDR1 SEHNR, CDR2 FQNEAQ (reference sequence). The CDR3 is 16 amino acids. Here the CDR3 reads CASSLALAGAYNEQFF. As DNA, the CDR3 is TGTGCCAGCAGCTTAGCGCTCGCGGGAGCATACAATGAGCAGTTCTTC.

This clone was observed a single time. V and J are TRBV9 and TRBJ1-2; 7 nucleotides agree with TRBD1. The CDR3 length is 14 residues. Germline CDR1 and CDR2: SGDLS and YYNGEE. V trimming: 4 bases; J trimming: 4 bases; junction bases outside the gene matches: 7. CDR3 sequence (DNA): TGTGCCAGCAGCATTTCGGGGACAGCCTATGGCTACACCTTC. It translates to CASSISGTAYGYTF.

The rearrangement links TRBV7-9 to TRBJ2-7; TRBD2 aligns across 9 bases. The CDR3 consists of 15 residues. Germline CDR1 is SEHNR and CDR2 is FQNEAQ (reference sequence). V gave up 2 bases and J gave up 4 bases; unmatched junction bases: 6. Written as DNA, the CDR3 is TGTGCCAGCAGCTTACCTAGCGGGGTGATGTACGAGCAGTACTTC. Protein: CASSLPSGVMYEQYF.

The CDR3 DNA sequence: TGTGCCAGTAGTATAGCGCGGGGGTCCTACGAGCAGTACTTC. It is translated as CASSIARGSYEQYF. The chain couples TRBV19 to TRBJ2-7, with 7 nucleotides matching TRBD2. The CDR3 length is 14 residues. V dropped 1 base and J dropped 1; count of bases not matched to a gene: 1. Germline V gives CDR1 LNHDA, CDR2 SQIVND (reference sequence). Variable domain in full (rest from reference TRBV19 and TRBJ2-7): DGGITQSPKYLFRKEGQNVTLSCEQNLNHDAMYWYRQDPGQGLRLIYYSQIVNDFQKGDIAEGYSVSREKKESFPLTVTSAQKNPTAFYLCASSIARGSYEQYFGPGTRLTVT.

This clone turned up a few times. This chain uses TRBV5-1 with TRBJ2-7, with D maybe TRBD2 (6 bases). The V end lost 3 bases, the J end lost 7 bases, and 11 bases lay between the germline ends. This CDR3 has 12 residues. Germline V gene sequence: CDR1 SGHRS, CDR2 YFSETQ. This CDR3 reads CASSWSGHEQYF. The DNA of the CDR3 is TGCGCCAGCAGCTGGAGCGGGCATGAGCAGTACTTC.

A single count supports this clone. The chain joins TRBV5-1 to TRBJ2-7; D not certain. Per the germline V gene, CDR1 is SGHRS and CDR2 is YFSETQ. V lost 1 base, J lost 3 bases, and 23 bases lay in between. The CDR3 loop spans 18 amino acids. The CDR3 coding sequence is TGCGCCAGCAGCTTGCTGCCAAAAGACACCAAAATGAACTACGAGCAGTACTTC. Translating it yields CASSLLPKDTKMNYEQYF.

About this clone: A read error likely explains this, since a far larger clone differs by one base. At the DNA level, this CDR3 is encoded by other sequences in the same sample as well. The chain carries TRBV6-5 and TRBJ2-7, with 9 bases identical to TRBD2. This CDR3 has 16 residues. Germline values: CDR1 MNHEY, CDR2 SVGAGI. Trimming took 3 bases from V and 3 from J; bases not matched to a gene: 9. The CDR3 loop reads CASSYGLGTSIYEQYF. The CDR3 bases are TGTGCCAGCAGTTATGGCCTGGGGACTAGCATCTACGAGCAGTACTTC.

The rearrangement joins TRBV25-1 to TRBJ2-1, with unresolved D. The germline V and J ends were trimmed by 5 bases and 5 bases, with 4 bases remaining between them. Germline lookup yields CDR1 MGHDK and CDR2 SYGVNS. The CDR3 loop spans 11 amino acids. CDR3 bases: TGTGCCAGCAGTCCCAACAATGAGCAGTTCTTC. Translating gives CASSPNNEQFF.

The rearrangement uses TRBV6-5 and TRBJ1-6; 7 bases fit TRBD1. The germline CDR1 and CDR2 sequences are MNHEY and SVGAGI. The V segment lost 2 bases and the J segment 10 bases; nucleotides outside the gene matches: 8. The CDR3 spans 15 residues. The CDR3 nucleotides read TGTGCCAGCAGTTACAGGAGACAGGGAGGGTCACCCCTCCACTTT. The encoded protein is CASSYRRQGGSPLHF.

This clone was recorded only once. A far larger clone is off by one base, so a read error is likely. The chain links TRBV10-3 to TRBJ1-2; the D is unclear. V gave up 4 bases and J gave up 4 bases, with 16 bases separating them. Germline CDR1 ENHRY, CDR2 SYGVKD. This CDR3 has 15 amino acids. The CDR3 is CAISGRQPAGYGYTF. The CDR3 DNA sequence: TGTGCCATCAGTGGGAGGCAGCCCGCTGGCTATGGCTACACCTTC.

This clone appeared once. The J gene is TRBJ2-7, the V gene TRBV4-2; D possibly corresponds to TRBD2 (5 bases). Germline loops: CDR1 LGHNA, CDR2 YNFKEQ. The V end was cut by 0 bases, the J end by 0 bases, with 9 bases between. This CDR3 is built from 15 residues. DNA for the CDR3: TGTGCCAGCAGCCAAGATGCGGGCTACTCCTACGAGCAGTACTTC. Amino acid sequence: CASSQDAGYSYEQYF.

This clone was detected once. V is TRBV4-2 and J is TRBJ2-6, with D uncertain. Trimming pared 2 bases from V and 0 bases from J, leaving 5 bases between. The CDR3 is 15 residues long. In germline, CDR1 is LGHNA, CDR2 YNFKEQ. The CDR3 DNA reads TGTGCCAGCAGCCAATCATTCTCTGGGGCCAACGTCCTGACTTTC. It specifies CASSQSFSGANVLTF.

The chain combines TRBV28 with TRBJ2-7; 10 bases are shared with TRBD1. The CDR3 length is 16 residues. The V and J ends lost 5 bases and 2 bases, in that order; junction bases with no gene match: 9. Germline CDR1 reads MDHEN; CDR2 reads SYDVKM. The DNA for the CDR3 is TGTGCCAGCAGTCCCGGGACAGGGGTATCTCCCTACGAGCAGTACTTC. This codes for CASSPGTGVSPYEQYF.

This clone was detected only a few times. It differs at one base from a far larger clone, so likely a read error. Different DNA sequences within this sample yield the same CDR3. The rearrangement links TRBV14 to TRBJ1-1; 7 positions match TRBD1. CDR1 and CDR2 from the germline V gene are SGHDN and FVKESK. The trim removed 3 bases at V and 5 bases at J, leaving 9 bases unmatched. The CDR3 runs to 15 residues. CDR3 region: CASSHPRQGDTEAFF. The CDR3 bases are TGTGCCAGCAGCCATCCCCGGCAGGGGGATACTGAAGCTTTCTTT.

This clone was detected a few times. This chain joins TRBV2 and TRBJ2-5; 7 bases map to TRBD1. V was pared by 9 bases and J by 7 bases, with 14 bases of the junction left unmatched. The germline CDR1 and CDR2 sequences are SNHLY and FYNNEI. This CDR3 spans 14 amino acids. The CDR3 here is CARDRSAGGGTQYF. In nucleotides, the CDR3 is TGTGCCAGGGACAGGAGCGCCGGAGGAGGGACCCAGTACTTC.

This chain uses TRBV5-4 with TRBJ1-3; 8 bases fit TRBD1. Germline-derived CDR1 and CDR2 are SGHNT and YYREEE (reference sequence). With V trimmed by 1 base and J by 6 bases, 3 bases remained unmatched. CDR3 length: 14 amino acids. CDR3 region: CASSLPGGPNTIYF. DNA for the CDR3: TGTGCCAGCAGCTTGCCAGGGGGCCCAAACACCATATATTTT.

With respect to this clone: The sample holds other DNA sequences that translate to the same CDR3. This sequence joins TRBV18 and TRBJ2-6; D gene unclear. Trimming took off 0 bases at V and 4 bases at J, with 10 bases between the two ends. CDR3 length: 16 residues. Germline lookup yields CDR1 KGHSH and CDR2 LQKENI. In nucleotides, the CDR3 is TGTGCCAGCTCACCACCGGGTGGGTCAGGGGCCAACGTCCTGACTTTC. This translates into CASSPPGGSGANVLTF.

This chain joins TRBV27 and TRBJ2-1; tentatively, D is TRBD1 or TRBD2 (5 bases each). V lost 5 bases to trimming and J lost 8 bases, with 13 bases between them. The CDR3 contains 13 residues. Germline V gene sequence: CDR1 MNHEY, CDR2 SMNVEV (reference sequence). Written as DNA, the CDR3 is TGTGCCAGCAGTCTGGGGGTCTCCCATGAGCAGTTCTTC. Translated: CASSLGVSHEQFF.

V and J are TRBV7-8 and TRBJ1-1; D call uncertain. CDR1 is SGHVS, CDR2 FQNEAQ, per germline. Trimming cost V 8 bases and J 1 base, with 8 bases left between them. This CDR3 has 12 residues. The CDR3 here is CASLAPNTEAFF. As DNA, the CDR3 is TGTGCCAGCTTAGCGCCGAACACTGAAGCTTTCTTT.

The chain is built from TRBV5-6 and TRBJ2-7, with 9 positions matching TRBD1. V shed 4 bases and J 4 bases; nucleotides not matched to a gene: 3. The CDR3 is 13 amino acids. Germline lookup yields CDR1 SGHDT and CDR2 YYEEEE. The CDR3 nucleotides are TGTGCCAGCAGCCCGGACAGGGGTTACGAGCAGTACTTC. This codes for CASSPDRGYEQYF.

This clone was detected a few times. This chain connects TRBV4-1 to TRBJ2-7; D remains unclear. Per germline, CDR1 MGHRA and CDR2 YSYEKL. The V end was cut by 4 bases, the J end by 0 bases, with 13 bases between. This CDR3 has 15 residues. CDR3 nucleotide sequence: TGCGCCAGCAGCCCCAACAGCGTCAGCTCCTACGAGCAGTACTTC. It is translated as CASSPNSVSSYEQYF.

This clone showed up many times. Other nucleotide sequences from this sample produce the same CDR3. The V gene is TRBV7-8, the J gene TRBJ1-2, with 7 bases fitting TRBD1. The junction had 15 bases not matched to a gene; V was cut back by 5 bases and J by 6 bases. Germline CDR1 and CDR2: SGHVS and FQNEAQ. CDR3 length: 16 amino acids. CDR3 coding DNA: TGTGCCAGCAGCCAGGACAGGACGGGAATTCATCATGGCTACACCTTC. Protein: CASSQDRTGIHHGYTF. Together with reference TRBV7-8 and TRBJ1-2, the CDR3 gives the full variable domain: GAGVSQSPRYKVAKRGQDVALRCDPISGHVSLFWYQQALGQGPEFLTYFQNEAQLDKSGLPSDRFFAERPEGSVSTLKIQRTQQEDSAVYLCASSQDRTGIHHGYTFGSGTRLTVV.

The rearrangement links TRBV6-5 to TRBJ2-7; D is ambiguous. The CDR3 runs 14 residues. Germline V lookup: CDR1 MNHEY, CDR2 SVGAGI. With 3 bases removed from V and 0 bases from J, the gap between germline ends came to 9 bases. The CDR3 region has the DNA TGTGCCAGCAGTTATCGCGAAAGCTCCTACGAGCAGTACTTC. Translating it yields CASSYRESSYEQYF.

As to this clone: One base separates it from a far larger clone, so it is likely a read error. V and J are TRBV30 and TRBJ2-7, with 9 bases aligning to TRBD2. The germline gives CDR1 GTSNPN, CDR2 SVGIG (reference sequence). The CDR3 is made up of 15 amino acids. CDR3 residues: CAWSVRREGFYEQCF. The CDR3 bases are TGTGCCTGGAGTGTACGGCGGGAGGGCTTCTACGAGCAGTGCTTC.

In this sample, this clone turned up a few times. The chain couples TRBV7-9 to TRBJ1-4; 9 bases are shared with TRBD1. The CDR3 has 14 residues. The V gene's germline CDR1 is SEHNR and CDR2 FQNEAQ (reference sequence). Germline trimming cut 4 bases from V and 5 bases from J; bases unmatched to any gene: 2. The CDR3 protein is CASSSGTGNEKLFF. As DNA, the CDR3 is TGTGCCAGCAGCTCCGGGACAGGGAATGAAAAACTGTTTTTT.

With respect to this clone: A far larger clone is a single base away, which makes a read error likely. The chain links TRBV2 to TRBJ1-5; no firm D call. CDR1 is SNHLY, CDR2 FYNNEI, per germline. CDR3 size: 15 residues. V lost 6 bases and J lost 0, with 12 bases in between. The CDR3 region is CASSGPLNSNQPQHF. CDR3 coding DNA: TGTGCCAGCAGCGGCCCCCTCAATAGCAATCAGCCCCAGCATTTT.